Following are 22 T cell receptor beta chains from one sample sequenced in a study of shared clonotypes between healthy human individuals (dated by TCRdb to the early 2020s). The library was prepared using the immunoSEQ multiplex PCR assay. Sourced from immuneACCESS, this table was stored by TCRdb with only in-frame sequences that have V and J called. A share of the clones is absent; for the studies checked, an unresolved V gene accounts for under half, and the remainder has no known explanation. In all, the sample holds over a million clones, and around 78% of those were seen once. The top ten clonotypes cover 0.5% to 0.65% of the sample. The specimen sequenced was memory CD4+ T cells from PBMCs. The cell subset or site label of this sample denotes: CD45RA-negative fraction. The receptors were gathered from a man aged 18 to 35 in good health. Some clones in this sample may be carry-over from other donors' samples.

The chain is built from TRBV5-1 and TRBJ2-1, with D uncertain. The CDR3 extends over 15 amino acids. Germline-derived CDR1 and CDR2 are SGHRS and YFSETQ. Trimming removed 0 bases from V and 9 bases from J, with 16 bases in between. CDR3 residues: CASSLVRQGLFEQFF. The CDR3 DNA sequence: TGCGCCAGCAGCTTGGTCCGCCAAGGGCTATTTGAGCAGTTCTTC.

Only one count was recorded for this clone. V gene TRBV28 combines with J gene TRBJ2-7; 7 bases fit TRBD2. V dropped 1 base and J dropped 4; count of bases not matched to a gene: 7. The CDR3 totals 15 residues. Germline CDR1 reads MDHEN; CDR2 reads SYDVKM. CDR3 residues: CASSLSGRVLYEQYF. CDR3 nucleotides: TGTGCCAGCAGTTTATCGGGGAGGGTCCTTTACGAGCAGTACTTC.

V usage is TRBV29-1 and J usage is TRBJ1-4, with unresolved D. The V gene's germline CDR1 is SQVTM and CDR2 ANQGSEA. Trimming stripped 7 bases from V and 6 bases from J, with 12 bases between. The CDR3 is made up of 12 amino acids. This CDR3 is CSGGARDEKLFF. Here the CDR3 DNA reads TGCAGCGGTGGAGCCCGGGATGAAAAACTGTTTTTT. The variable domain in full, with the rest retrieved from reference TRBV29-1 and TRBJ1-4, is SAVISQKPSRDICQRGTSLTIQCQVDSQVTMMFWYRQQPGQSLTLIATANQGSEATYESGFVIDKFPISRPNLTFSTLTVSNMSPEDSSIYLCSGGARDEKLFFGSGTQLSVL.

About this clone: A junction end diverges from the germline sequence, so it may reflect a read error. This chain uses TRBV25-1 with TRBJ2-5; TRBD2 might be the D (6 bases). The CDR3 runs 13 residues. Germline lookup yields CDR1 MGHDK and CDR2 SYGVNS. The DNA for the CDR3 is TGTGCCAGTAGTGGTGGAGGGCTAGAGACCCAGTACTTC. It is translated as CASSGGGLETQYF.

The genes are TRBV4-3 and TRBJ2-7, with 8 positions matching TRBD2. Germline V gene sequence: CDR1 LGHNA, CDR2 YSLEER. This CDR3 spans 20 amino acids. V shed 4 bases, J shed 7 bases, and the junction held 27 bases outside the gene matches. The CDR3 DNA reads as TGCGCCAGCAGCCGAACCCAGGTACTAGCGGTCTCCACGAGGGGTGGGGAGCAGTACTTC. This codes for CASSRTQVLAVSTRGGEQYF.

This chain joins TRBV27 and TRBJ2-7; 7 positions match TRBD1. This CDR3 is 16 amino acids long. The junction had 18 bases not matched to a gene; V was cut back by 6 bases and J by 7 bases. CDR1 and CDR2 (germline): MNHEY, SMNVEV (reference sequence). In DNA form, the CDR3 reads TGTGCCAGCAGAGTGCTGGGACAGACCCTATTTGCGGAGCAGTACTTC. Protein product: CASRVLGQTLFAEQYF.

The chain combines TRBV5-1 with TRBJ1-5; D is uncertain. Germline V gives CDR1 SGHRS, CDR2 YFSETQ. V gave up 0 bases and J gave up 4 bases, with 8 bases separating them. The CDR3 runs to 14 residues. CDR3 DNA sequence: TGCGCCAGCAGCTTGGTACCGGAAAATCAGCCCCAGCATTTT. Translating it yields CASSLVPENQPQHF.

This chain joins TRBV9 and TRBJ2-1; D ambiguous. Looked up from germline, CDR1 is SGDLS and CDR2 is YYNGEE. The CDR3 consists of 15 residues. With 0 bases removed from V and 2 bases from J, the gap between germline ends came to 9 bases. CDR3 coding DNA: TGTGCCAGCAGCGTAGAAGGGCAGCCCTACAATGAGCAGTTCTTC. Amino acids: CASSVEGQPYNEQFF.

This chain uses TRBV2 with TRBJ1-5; D is undetermined. Germline CDR1 and CDR2: SNHLY and FYNNEI. This CDR3 spans 12 amino acids. V lost 4 bases to trimming and J lost 11 bases, with 12 bases between them. This CDR3 reads CASSAPRSSQHF. The CDR3 DNA follows: TGTGCCAGCAGTGCCCCCCGGTCGTCCCAGCATTTT.

CDR3 in DNA: TGTGCCAGCACGGTTGGACTAGCGGGAGGTCAGTTCTTC. Protein: CASTVGLAGGQFF. The V and J genes are TRBV5-6 and TRBJ2-1; TRBD2 agrees at 14 bases. After removal of 6 bases from V and 13 bases from J, the junction contained 6 bases not matched to a gene. Germline V gene lookup returns CDR1 SGHDT and CDR2 YYEEEE. CDR3 length: 13 residues.

The V gene is TRBV19, the J gene TRBJ1-3; a possible D gene is TRBD1 (5 bases). Germline V gene data show CDR1 as LNHDA and CDR2 as SQIVND (reference sequence). This CDR3 has 15 amino acids. Deletions cut 3 bases from V and 7 bases from J, with 16 bases between. The CDR3 DNA reads TGTGCCAGTAGTATTCAGGGTCCTATGCGGAACACCATATATTTT. Encoded protein: CASSIQGPMRNTIYF.

This clone was seen only once. The chain employs TRBV29-1 and TRBJ2-3; 7 bases line up with TRBD1. V trimming: 6 bases; J trimming: 3 bases; junction bases outside the gene matches: 6. This CDR3 contains 13 residues. CDR1 is SQVTM, CDR2 ANQGSEA, per germline. The CDR3 protein is CSVPGQATDTQYF. Written as DNA, the CDR3 is TGCAGCGTACCCGGACAGGCGACAGATACGCAGTATTTT.

This chain uses TRBV10-2 with TRBJ1-1; D perhaps matches TRBD1 (6 bases). Germline-derived CDR1 and CDR2 are WSHSY and SAAADI. The CDR3 has 13 amino acids. V dropped 4 bases and J dropped 5 bases, with 11 bases sitting between them. In nucleotides, the CDR3 is TGCGCCAGCAGTGCCCAAGGGGGGACTGAAGCTTTCTTT. Protein sequence: CASSAQGGTEAFF.

V usage is TRBV18 and J usage is TRBJ2-7; a weak D match, TRBD1 (6 bases). Germline CDR1 and CDR2: KGHSH and LQKENI. Trimming cost V 4 bases and J 3 bases, with 10 bases left between them. The CDR3 spans 13 residues. The CDR3 reads CASSLGQFYEQYF. The DNA of the CDR3 is TGTGCCAGCTCACTCGGACAGTTCTACGAGCAGTACTTC.

V gene TRBV6-1 combines with J gene TRBJ2-7, with 12 bases that match TRBD2. The CDR3 is made up of 18 amino acids. CDR1 MNHNS and CDR2 SASEGT come from the germline V gene. The V and J ends lost 4 bases and 0 bases, in that order; junction bases with no gene match: 10. In DNA form, the CDR3 reads TGTGCCAGCAGTGTCCGGACTAGCGGGATGATTAGCTCCTACGAGCAGTACTTC. As protein: CASSVRTSGMISSYEQYF.

The chain recombines TRBV28 with TRBJ2-7; D might be TRBD2 (5 bases). Trimming stripped 5 bases from V and 8 bases from J, with 10 bases between. Germline CDR1 is MDHEN and CDR2 is SYDVKM. The CDR3 has 11 amino acids. CDR3 in DNA: TGTGCCAGCAGTCTCGGACTGAAGCAGTACTTC. Protein: CASSLGLKQYF.

A word on this clone: A far bigger clonotype differs at one base, so this is likely a read error. The rearrangement joins TRBV7-2 to TRBJ2-5; tentative D call: TRBD1 (8 bases). Between the trimmed V and J ends, which lost 5 bases and 5 bases, there was a span of 15 bases. Germline V gene lookup returns CDR1 SGHTA and CDR2 FQGNSA. This CDR3 has 14 residues. The CDR3 region is CASSPQGGEETQYF. The CDR3 bases are TGTGCCAGCAGCCCACAGGGGGGGGAGGAGACCCAGTACTTC.

Here the CDR3 reads CASSRSAGLAEETQYF. CDR3 DNA sequence: TGCGCCAGCAGCCGCTCAGCGGGACTAGCGGAAGAGACCCAGTACTTC. The chain joins TRBV4-1 to TRBJ2-5; 11 bases agree with TRBD2. Germline loops: CDR1 MGHRA, CDR2 YSYEKL. V was clipped by 4 bases and J by 3 bases; unmatched bases: 7. The CDR3 extends over 16 amino acids.

V is TRBV7-8 and J is TRBJ2-2, with TRBD1 as a possible D gene (7 bases). V was clipped by 8 bases and J by 3 bases, with 16 bases between them. In germline, CDR1 is SGHVS, CDR2 FQNEAQ. The length of the CDR3 is 15 residues. The CDR3 nucleotides read TGTGCCAGCGGCCGGACAGGAGGGGACACCGGGGAGCTGTTTTTT. Protein: CASGRTGGDTGELFF.

This rearrangement joins TRBV18 to TRBJ2-7; D is unclear. V lost 5 bases and J lost 2, with 16 bases in between. The CDR3 contains 15 residues. CDR1 and CDR2 from the germline V gene are KGHSH and LQKENI. This chain's CDR3 is CASSGSKGGTYEQYF. The CDR3 region has the DNA TGTGCCAGCTCAGGGTCTAAGGGCGGCACCTACGAGCAGTACTTC.

The chain recombines TRBV10-2 with TRBJ1-5; D is ambiguous. The CDR3 sequence is 16 residues long. V gave up 4 bases and J gave up 1 base, with 14 bases separating them. The germline V gene encodes CDR1 WSHSY and CDR2 SAAADI. This CDR3 is CASSARLLGSNQPQHF. The CDR3 DNA reads as TGCGCCAGCAGTGCGAGGCTCCTGGGAAGCAATCAGCCCCAGCATTTT.

This clone has only one observation. The V call is TRBV11-1, the J call TRBJ2-1, with TRBD2 as a possible D gene (5 bases). Trimming shortened V by 4 bases and J by 12 bases, and 16 bases separated the two germline ends. This CDR3 is built from 13 residues. Germline V gives CDR1 SGHAT, CDR2 FQDESV (reference sequence). The CDR3 reads CASSSDFHVWQFF. For the CDR3, the DNA is TGTGCCAGCAGCTCGGACTTCCATGTTTGGCAGTTCTTC.